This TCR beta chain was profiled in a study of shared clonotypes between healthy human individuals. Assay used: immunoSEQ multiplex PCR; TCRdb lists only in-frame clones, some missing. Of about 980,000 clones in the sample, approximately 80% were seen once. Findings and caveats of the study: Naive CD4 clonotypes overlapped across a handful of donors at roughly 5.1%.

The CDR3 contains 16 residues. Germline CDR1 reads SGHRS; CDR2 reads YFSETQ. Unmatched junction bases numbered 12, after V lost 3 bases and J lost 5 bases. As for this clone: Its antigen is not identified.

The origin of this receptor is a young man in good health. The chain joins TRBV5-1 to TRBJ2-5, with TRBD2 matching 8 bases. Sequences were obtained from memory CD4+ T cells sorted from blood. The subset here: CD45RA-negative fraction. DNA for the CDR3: TGCGCCAGCAGCTCCGGGAATAGCGGGACGGGGGAGACCCAGTACTTC. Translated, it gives CASSSGNSGTGETQYF.